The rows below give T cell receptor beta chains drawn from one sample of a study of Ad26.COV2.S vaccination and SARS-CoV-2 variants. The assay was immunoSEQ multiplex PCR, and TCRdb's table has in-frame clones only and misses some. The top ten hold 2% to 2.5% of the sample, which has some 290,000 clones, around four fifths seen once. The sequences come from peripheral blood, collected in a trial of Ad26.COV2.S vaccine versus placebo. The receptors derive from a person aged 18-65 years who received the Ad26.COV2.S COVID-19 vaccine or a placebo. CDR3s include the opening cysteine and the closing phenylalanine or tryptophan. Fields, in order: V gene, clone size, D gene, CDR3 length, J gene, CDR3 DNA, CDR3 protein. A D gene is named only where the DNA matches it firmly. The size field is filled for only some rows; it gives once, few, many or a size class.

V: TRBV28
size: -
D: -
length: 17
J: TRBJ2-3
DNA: TGTGCCAGCAGTTCGACTAGGTGGGCGGCCAACACAGATACGCAGTATTTT
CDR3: CASSSTRWAANTDTQYF

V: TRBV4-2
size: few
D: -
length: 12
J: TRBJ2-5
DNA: TGTGCCAGCAGCCGGCCCCAAGAGACCCAGTACTTC
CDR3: CASSRPQETQYF

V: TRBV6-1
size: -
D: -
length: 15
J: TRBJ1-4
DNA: TGTGCCAGCAGTGACGCGCGTTGGCGGTCGGAAAAACTGTTTTTT
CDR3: CASSDARWRSEKLFF

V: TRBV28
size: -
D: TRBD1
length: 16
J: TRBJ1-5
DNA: TGTGCCAGCAGTTTAATACGACAGGGAGGCGGTCAGCCCCAGCATTTT
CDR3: CASSLIRQGGGQPQHF

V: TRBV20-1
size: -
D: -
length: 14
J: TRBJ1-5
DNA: TGCAGTGCTAGTGTTCTCGGTATCAAGCAGCCCCAGCATTTT
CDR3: CSASVLGIKQPQHF

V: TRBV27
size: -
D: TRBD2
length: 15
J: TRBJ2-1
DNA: TGTGCCAGCAGTTGGTGGCGGGGGGGCCTTGATGAGCAGTTCTTC
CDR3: CASSWWRGGLDEQFF

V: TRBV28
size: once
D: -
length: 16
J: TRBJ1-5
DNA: TGTGCCAGCAGTTTATGGTACAGGCCTGGCAATCAGCCCCAGCATTTT
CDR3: CASSLWYRPGNQPQHF

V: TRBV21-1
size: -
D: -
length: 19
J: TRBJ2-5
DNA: TGTGCCAGCAGCAAAGAGGAAAGGCGGGGGCAAAATTACCAAGAGACCCAGTACTTC
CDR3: CASSKEERRGQNYQETQYF

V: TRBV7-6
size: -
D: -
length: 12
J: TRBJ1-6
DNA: TGTGCCAGCAGCTTGCCAGATTCACCCCTCCACTTT
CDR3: CASSLPDSPLHF

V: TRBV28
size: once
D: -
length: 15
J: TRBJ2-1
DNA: TGTGCCAGCAGTTTTGGGGGTGGTCCCTACAATGAGCAGTTCTTC
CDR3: CASSFGGGPYNEQFF

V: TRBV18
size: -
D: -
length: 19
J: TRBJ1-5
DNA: TGTGCCAGCTCAGCCCCATTCACCTCAGAAGGGGCGCTCAATCAGCCCCAGCATTTT
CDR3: CASSAPFTSEGALNQPQHF

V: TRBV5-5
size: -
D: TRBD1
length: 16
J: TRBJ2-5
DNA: TGTGCCAGCAGCATAAGACAGGGGATGGCCCGGGAGACCCAGTACTTC
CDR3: CASSIRQGMARETQYF

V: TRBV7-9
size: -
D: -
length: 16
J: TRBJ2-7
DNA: TGTGCCAGCAGTCAAACGGGAGTCTCCATCTCCTACGAGCAGTACTTC
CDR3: CASSQTGVSISYEQYF

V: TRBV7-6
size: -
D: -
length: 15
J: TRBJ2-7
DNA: TGTGCCAGCAGCTTAGGTTTATTCGAAGGCGGCGAGCAGTACTTC
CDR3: CASSLGLFEGGEQYF

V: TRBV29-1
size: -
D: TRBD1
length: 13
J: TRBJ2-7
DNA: TGCAGCGGTGGACAGGGGGCCGGGTACGAGCAGTACTTC
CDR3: CSGGQGAGYEQYF

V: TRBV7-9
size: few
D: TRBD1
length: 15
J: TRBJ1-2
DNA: TGTGCCAGCAGCTTAGCAAGGGACAGGAACTATGGCTACACCTTC
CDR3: CASSLARDRNYGYTF

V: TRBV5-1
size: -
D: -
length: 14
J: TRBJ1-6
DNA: TGCGCCAGCAGCGCGGGACTGGGCGGTTCACCCCTCCACTTT
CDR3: CASSAGLGGSPLHF

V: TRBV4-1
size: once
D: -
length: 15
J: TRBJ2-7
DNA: TGCGCCAGCAGCCAGGGATATTGGGGGAACTACGAGCAGTACTTC
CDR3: CASSQGYWGNYEQYF

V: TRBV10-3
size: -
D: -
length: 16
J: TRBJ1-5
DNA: TGTGCCATCAGTGAGACCCCCCTGACAGGAAGACAGCCCCAGCATTTT
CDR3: CAISETPLTGRQPQHF

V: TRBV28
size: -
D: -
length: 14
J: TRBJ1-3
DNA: TGTGCCAGCAGTTTAGACATATCTGGAAACACCATATATTTT
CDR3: CASSLDISGNTIYF

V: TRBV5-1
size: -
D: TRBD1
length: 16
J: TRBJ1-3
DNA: TGCGCCAGCAGCGTGGGACAGGGCTCCTCTGGAAACACCATATATTTT
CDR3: CASSVGQGSSGNTIYF

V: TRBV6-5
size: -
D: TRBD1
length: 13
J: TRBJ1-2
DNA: TGTGCCGTGCAACAGGGGAGGACCTATGGCTACACCTTC
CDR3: CAVQQGRTYGYTF

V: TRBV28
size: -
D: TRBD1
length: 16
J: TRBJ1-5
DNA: TGTGCCAGCAGTTCAACCGGGACAGGGGGTGGGCAGCCCCAGCATTTT
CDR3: CASSSTGTGGGQPQHF

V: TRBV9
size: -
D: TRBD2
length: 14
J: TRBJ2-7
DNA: TGTGCCAGCAGCGAGAGCGGGGGGTCCTACGAGCAGTACTTC
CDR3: CASSESGGSYEQYF

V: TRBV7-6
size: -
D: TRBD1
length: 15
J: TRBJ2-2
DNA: TGTGCCAGCAGCCCCGGGACAGGGGTGACCGGGGAGCTGTTTTTT
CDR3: CASSPGTGVTGELFF

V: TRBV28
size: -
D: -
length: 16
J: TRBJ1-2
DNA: TGTGCCAGCAGTTTAATTGGTGGGCAGGGAAAATATGGCTACACCTTC
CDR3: CASSLIGGQGKYGYTF

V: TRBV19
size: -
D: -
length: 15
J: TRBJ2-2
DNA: TGTGCCAGTAGTACAGGACGGAGGAACACCGGGGAGCTGTTTTTT
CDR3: CASSTGRRNTGELFF

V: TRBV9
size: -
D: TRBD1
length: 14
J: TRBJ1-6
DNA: TGTGCCAGCAGCGCCAGGGGGCACAATTCACCCCTCCACTTT
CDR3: CASSARGHNSPLHF

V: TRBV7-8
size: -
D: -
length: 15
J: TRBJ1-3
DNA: TGTGCCAGCAGCTTATCCTTTCTCACTGGAAACACCATATATTTT
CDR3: CASSLSFLTGNTIYF

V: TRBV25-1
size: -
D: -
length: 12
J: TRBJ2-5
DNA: TGTGCCAGCAGTATTGGCCAAGAGACCCAGTACTTC
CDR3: CASSIGQETQYF

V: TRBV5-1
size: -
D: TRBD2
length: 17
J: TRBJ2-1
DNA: TGCGCCAGCTCACGAGGACTAGCGGGGGCCGCTTACAATGAGCAGTTCTTC
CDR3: CASSRGLAGAAYNEQFF

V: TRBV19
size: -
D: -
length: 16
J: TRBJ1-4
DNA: TGTGCCAGTAGTAAAGCACCTCCAGGGATTAATGAAAAACTGTTTTTT
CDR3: CASSKAPPGINEKLFF

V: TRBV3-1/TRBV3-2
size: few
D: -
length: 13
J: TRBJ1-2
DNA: TGTGCCAGCAGCCCGATCGGGGGCAGTGGCTACACCTTC
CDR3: CASSPIGGSGYTF

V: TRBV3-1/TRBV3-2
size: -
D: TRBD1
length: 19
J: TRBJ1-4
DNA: TGTGCCAGCAGCCAAGAGAATAGGGACAGGAACACAACTAATGAAAAACTGTTTTTT
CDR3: CASSQENRDRNTTNEKLFF

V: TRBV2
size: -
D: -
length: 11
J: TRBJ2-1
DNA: TGTGCCAGCAGTGAAGGCCGACAGAAGTTCTTC
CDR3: CASSEGRQKFF